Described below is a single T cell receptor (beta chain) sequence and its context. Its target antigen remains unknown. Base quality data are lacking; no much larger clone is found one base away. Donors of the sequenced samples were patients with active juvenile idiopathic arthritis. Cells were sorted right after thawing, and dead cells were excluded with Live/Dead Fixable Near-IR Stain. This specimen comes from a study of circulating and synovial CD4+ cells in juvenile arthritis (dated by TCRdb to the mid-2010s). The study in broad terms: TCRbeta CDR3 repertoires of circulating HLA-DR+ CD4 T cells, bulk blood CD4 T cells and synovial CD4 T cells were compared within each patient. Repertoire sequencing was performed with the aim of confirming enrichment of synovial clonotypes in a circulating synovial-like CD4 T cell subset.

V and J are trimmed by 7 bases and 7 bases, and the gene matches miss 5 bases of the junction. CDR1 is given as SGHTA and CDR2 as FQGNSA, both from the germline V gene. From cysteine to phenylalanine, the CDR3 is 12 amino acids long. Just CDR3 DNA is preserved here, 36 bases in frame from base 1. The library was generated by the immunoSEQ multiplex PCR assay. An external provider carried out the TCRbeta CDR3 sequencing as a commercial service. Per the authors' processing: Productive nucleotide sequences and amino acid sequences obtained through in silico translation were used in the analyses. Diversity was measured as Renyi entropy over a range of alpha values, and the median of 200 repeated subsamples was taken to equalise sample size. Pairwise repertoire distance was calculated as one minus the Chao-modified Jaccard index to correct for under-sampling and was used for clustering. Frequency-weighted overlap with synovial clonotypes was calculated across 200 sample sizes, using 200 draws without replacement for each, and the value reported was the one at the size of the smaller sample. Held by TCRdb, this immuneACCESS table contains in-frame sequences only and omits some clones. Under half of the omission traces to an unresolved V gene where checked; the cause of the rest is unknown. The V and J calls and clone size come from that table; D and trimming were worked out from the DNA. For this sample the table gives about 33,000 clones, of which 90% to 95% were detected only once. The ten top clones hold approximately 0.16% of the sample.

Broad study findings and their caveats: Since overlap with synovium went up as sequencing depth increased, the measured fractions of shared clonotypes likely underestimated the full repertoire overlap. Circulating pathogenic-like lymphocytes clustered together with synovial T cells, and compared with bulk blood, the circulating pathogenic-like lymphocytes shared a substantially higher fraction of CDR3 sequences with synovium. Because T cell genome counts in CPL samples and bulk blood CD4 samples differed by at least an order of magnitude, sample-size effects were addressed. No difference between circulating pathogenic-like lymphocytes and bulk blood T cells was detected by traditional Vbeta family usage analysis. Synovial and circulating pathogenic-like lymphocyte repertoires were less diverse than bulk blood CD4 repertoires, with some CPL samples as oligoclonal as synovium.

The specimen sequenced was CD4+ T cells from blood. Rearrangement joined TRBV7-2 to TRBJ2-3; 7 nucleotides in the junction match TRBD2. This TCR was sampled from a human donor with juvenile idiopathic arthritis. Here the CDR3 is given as CASTASGYTQYF. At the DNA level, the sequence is TGTGCCAGCACCGCTAGCGGCTATACGCAGTATTTT.